Reported below is one TCR beta chain. Its specificity is unknown. Germline CDR1 and CDR2: SGHVS and FQNEAQ. This CDR3 region has 14 residues. V lost 5 bases and J lost 5; bases outside the gene matches: 5. The table came from immunoSEQ multiplex PCR; TCRdb's copy has only in-frame clones and leaves some out. The sample lists about 190,000 clones; around 90% were seen once. These data come from a study of T cell responses to AZD1222 COVID-19 vaccine. Notes on the study in general: Clonal diversity may have been underestimated in mostly white British donors. Regions left unmutated in variants are reportedly the target of nearly half of spike-specific TCRs. Among vaccine-associated CD4 TCRs, coverage spanned spike, with dominance at 160-218 and 743-854. Increased Spike-specific TCR breadth and depth were observed after two AZD1222 doses.

Sequencing was performed on peripheral blood, taken on day 0 of AZD1222 vaccination. V and J are TRBV7-8 and TRBJ1-5, with 8 bases identical to TRBD1. The clonotype comes from an adult in good health. The CDR3 sequence: CASSSDRGYQPQHF. The CDR3 DNA is TGTGCCAGCAGCAGTGACAGGGGTTATCAGCCCCAGCATTTT. The full variable domain, rest sourced from reference TRBV7-8 and TRBJ1-5, is GAGVSQSPRYKVAKRGQDVALRCDPISGHVSLFWYQQALGQGPEFLTYFQNEAQLDKSGLPSDRFFAERPEGSVSTLKIQRTQQEDSAVYLCASSSDRGYQPQHFGDGTRLSIL.